A single sample is the source of the 23 T cell receptor beta chains below, sequenced in a study of Ad26.COV2.S vaccination and SARS-CoV-2 variants. The treatment was: over 15 received Ad26.COV2.S at low or high dose, single or two shots; 5 received placebo; per-sample allocation not given. Day 63 following the first vaccine or placebo injection was when the samples were taken. Libraries were prepared by immunoSEQ multiplex PCR; TCRdb keeps only in-frame clonotypes and omits some of them. The sample lists some 520,000 clones; around nine tenths were seen once. The material sequenced was peripheral blood, taken in a trial of Ad26.COV2.S vaccine versus placebo. The receptor set was obtained from a person between 18 and 65 years old who received the Ad26.COV2.S COVID-19 vaccine or a placebo.

CDR3 amino acids: CASSLSYTTDTQYF. CDR3 in DNA: TGTGCCAGCAGTTTATCCTACACCACAGATACGCAGTATTTT. The V call is TRBV27, the J call TRBJ2-3; no firm D call. The CDR3 loop spans 14 amino acids. Germline loops: CDR1 MNHEY, CDR2 SMNVEV (reference sequence). V was trimmed by 0 bases and J by 2 bases, leaving 6 bases between them.

V and J are TRBV18 and TRBJ2-2, with 8 bases matching TRBD1. Germline trimming cut 6 bases from V and 0 bases from J; bases unmatched to any gene: 3. The germline V gene has CDR1 KGHSH and CDR2 LQKENI. The length of the CDR3 is 15 residues. The CDR3 DNA follows: TGTGCCAGCTCGTGGGACAGGCCGAACACCGGGGAGCTGTTTTTT. It encodes CASSWDRPNTGELFF.

The chain has TRBV28 and TRBJ1-1; 7 bases are a match to TRBD1. V was clipped by 1 base and J by 3 bases; unmatched bases: 2. This CDR3 comprises 14 residues. Germline-derived CDR1 and CDR2 are MDHEN and SYDVKM. This CDR3 is CASSLYDRDTEAFF. The DNA of the CDR3 is TGTGCCAGCAGTTTATATGACAGGGACACTGAAGCTTTCTTT.

J is TRBJ2-1 and V is TRBV2, with TRBD2 matching 10 bases. From germline, CDR1 is SNHLY and CDR2 FYNNEI. With 6 bases clipped from V and 6 bases from J, the junction kept 8 bases outside the gene matches. The CDR3 loop spans 15 amino acids. The chain's CDR3 is CASSPLAGVSNEQFF. The CDR3 DNA follows: TGTGCCAGCAGCCCGCTAGCGGGAGTTTCCAATGAGCAGTTCTTC.

The chain is built from TRBV5-6 and TRBJ1-5; possibly TRBD1 for D (5 bases). Trimming shortened V by 2 bases and J by 6 bases, and 12 bases separated the two germline ends. The CDR3 totals 14 residues. Germline V gene lookup returns CDR1 SGHDT and CDR2 YYEEEE. CDR3 bases: TGTGCCAGCAGCTTATGGCAGGGACGTCAGCCCCAGCATTTT. Translation gives CASSLWQGRQPQHF.

The rearrangement joins TRBV19 to TRBJ2-1, with 10 bases matching TRBD2. The V segment lost 4 bases and the J segment 8 bases; nucleotides outside the gene matches: 8. The CDR3 is 15 residues long. Germline loops: CDR1 LNHDA, CDR2 SQIVND (reference sequence). Here the CDR3 DNA reads TGTGCCAGTAGTAAAGGAGCGGGAGGGTCGGATGAGCAGTTCTTC. Translation gives CASSKGAGGSDEQFF.

The rearrangement uses TRBV5-4 and TRBJ1-1; tentative D call: TRBD1 (5 bases). Germline-derived CDR1 and CDR2 are SGHNT and YYREEE (reference sequence). The germline V and J ends were trimmed by 3 bases and 2 bases, with 8 bases remaining between them. The CDR3 sequence is 13 residues long. For the CDR3, the DNA is TGTGCCAGCAGCTCCGGACAAAACACTGAAGCTTTCTTT. This codes for CASSSGQNTEAFF.

The V gene is TRBV30, the J gene TRBJ2-5; D gene uncertain. Germline V gene lookup returns CDR1 GTSNPN and CDR2 SVGIG (reference sequence). The CDR3 sequence is 11 residues long. The ends were cut back, 2 bases at V and 5 bases at J, with 6 bases in the middle. In DNA, the CDR3 is TGTGCCTGGAGTACCGGGGAGACCCAGTACTTC. It encodes CAWSTGETQYF.

V usage is TRBV7-2 and J usage is TRBJ1-2; D gene uncertain. Germline loops: CDR1 SGHTA, CDR2 FQGNSA. This CDR3 region has 14 residues. V shed 4 bases and J shed 4 bases, with 13 bases lying between them. The CDR3 coding sequence is TGTGCCAGCAGCTCCCTGGCCAGGACCTATGGCTACACCTTC. Protein product: CASSSLARTYGYTF.

The rearrangement uses TRBV4-2 and TRBJ1-2; D might be TRBD1 (5 bases). V lost 0 bases and J lost 2, with 13 bases in between. There are 16 residues in the CDR3. CDR1 and CDR2 from the germline V gene are LGHNA and YNFKEQ. As DNA, the CDR3 is TGTGCCAGCAGCCAAGAGGGGACGGGAAAAAACTATGGCTACACCTTC. It is translated as CASSQEGTGKNYGYTF.

The genes are TRBV7-2 and TRBJ1-2; 9 nucleotides agree with TRBD1. Germline CDR1 reads SGHTA; CDR2 reads FQGNSA. V dropped 5 bases and J dropped 4; count of bases not matched to a gene: 8. This CDR3 contains 15 residues. The CDR3 nucleotides read TGTGCCAGCAGCCCCGGGACAGGGAAACCCTATGGCTACACCTTC. It translates to CASSPGTGKPYGYTF.

The table lists this clone with a count of one. V is TRBV28 and J is TRBJ2-6, with D perhaps TRBD2 (5 bases). This CDR3 region has 15 residues. Germline CDR1 MDHEN, CDR2 SYDVKM. Between the trimmed V and J ends, which lost 2 bases and 2 bases, there was a span of 7 bases. The CDR3 reads CASSLIGAGANVLTF. The DNA for the CDR3 is TGTGCCAGCAGTTTAATCGGGGCTGGGGCCAACGTCCTGACTTTC.

This clone showed up just a few times. V and J are TRBV4-2 and TRBJ2-7; D possibly corresponds to TRBD2 (6 bases). This CDR3 comprises 19 residues. The V and J ends lost 1 base and 2 bases respectively, with 24 bases between them. Per the germline V gene, CDR1 is LGHNA and CDR2 is YNFKEQ. The CDR3 loop reads CASSQGGSSAASETYEQYF. The CDR3 DNA sequence: TGTGCCAGCAGCCAAGGAGGGTCTTCGGCGGCTAGCGAAACCTACGAGCAGTACTTC.

The V call is TRBV30, the J call TRBJ2-3; 7 bases align to TRBD2. The CDR3 has 13 residues. Per the germline V gene, CDR1 is GTSNPN and CDR2 is SVGIG (reference sequence). V trimming: 8 bases; J trimming: 2 bases; junction bases outside the gene matches: 7. CDR3: CAGGGPHTDTQYF. CDR3 DNA sequence: TGTGCCGGGGGGGGACCCCACACAGATACGCAGTATTTT.

This chain links TRBV5-1 with TRBJ1-4; maybe TRBD1 (5 bases). The CDR3 is made up of 13 amino acids. V was shortened by 6 bases and J by 8 bases, with 14 bases between the two germline ends. The germline CDR1 and CDR2 sequences are SGHRS and YFSETQ. In nucleotides, the CDR3 is TGCGCCAGCAAGAAGGGGCTAGGGGAAAAACTGTTTTTT. Translation gives CASKKGLGEKLFF.

The V and J genes are TRBV7-9 and TRBJ2-7; D may match TRBD1 or TRBD2 (5 bases each). Germline V gene sequence: CDR1 SEHNR, CDR2 FQNEAQ (reference sequence). The length of the CDR3 is 14 residues. Trimming removed 2 bases from V and 1 base from J, with 9 bases in between. The DNA for the CDR3 is TGTGCCAGCAGCTTAACGGGACCATCCTACGAGCAGTACTTC. This codes for CASSLTGPSYEQYF.

A remark on this clone: Sequence at one end of the junction differs from germline and may be a read error. This chain links TRBV10-3 with TRBJ2-3, with D possibly TRBD1 on 6 matching bases. The CDR3 loop spans 13 amino acids. In germline, CDR1 is ENHRY, CDR2 SYGVKD. CDR3 region: CAISEEGVRPKPF. CDR3 DNA sequence: TGTGCCATCAGTGAGGAGGGGGTAAGACCGAAGCCGTTT.

This sequence joins TRBV10-3 and TRBJ2-2, with D maybe TRBD1 (6 bases). The CDR3 has 15 amino acids. V dropped 6 bases and J dropped 0 bases, with 11 bases sitting between them. The germline V gene encodes CDR1 ENHRY and CDR2 SYGVKD. The CDR3 spells CAISPGTSNTGELFF. The CDR3 coding sequence is TGTGCCATCAGCCCCGGGACATCGAACACCGGGGAGCTGTTTTTT.

The genes are TRBV18 and TRBJ1-1; no definite D call. The CDR3 has 12 residues. V was clipped by 5 bases and J by 1 base, with 5 bases between them. The germline V gene has CDR1 KGHSH and CDR2 LQKENI. The CDR3 nucleotides read TGTGCCAGCTCAGGCAAGAACACTGAAGCTTTCTTT. Translated: CASSGKNTEAFF.

The rearrangement joins TRBV30 to TRBJ1-1, with 7 bases identical to TRBD1. This CDR3 comprises 12 residues. With 1 base clipped from V and 11 bases from J, the junction kept 7 bases outside the gene matches. CDR1 is GTSNPN, CDR2 SVGIG, per germline (reference sequence). The CDR3 nucleotides read TGTGCCTGGAGTGCCAGGGGGGATAGCGCTTTCTTT. Its translation: CAWSARGDSAFF.

This chain connects TRBV12-3 or TRBV12-4 to TRBJ2-3, with 8 bases lining up with TRBD1. V dropped 5 bases and J dropped 5; count of bases not matched to a gene: 3. CDR3 length: 13 residues. Here the CDR3 reads CASSDRGGDTQYF. The CDR3 coding sequence is TGTGCCAGCAGTGACAGGGGCGGAGATACGCAGTATTTT.

The chain combines TRBV28 with TRBJ2-1; 9 positions match TRBD1. The CDR3 is 12 residues long. With 4 bases clipped from V and 9 bases from J, the junction kept 1 base outside the gene matches. Germline values: CDR1 MDHEN, CDR2 SYDVKM. The CDR3 is CASSSTGGEQFF. The CDR3 region has the DNA TGTGCCAGCAGTTCGACAGGGGGTGAGCAGTTCTTC.

The chain carries TRBV24-1 and TRBJ2-1; D may be TRBD2 (5 bases). Trimming shortened V by 2 bases and J by 3 bases, and 13 bases separated the two germline ends. The CDR3 has 16 amino acids. The germline CDR1 and CDR2 sequences are KGHDR and SFDVKD. CDR3 residues: CATSDYRLARYNEQFF. In DNA, the CDR3 is TGTGCCACCAGTGATTATCGTCTAGCCCGCTACAATGAGCAGTTCTTC.